One T cell receptor beta chain is described in this entry. The data originate from a study of blood T cell repertoires in COVID-19. In the authors' workflow: Amplification from reference gene primers served as the basis for estimated nucleated cell counts. Assay used: immunoSEQ multiplex PCR; TCRdb lists only in-frame clones, some missing. Clone size and the V and J calls come from that table; the DNA yielded D and trimming. The table has tens of thousands of clones, 70% to 90% seen once; the top ten hold around a fifth. The CDR3 has 13 residues. Per germline, CDR1 SGHKS and CDR2 YYEKEE (reference sequence). V was pared by 0 bases and J by 1 base, with 4 bases between.

This clonotype was obtained from a woman older than 75 with acute or convalescent COVID-19. The chain employs TRBV5-5 and TRBJ1-1; D gene ambiguous. The sample was peripheral blood. The CDR3 coding sequence is TGTGCCAGCAGCTTGGGCAGGAACACTGAAGCTTTCTTT. Its translation is CASSLGRNTEAFF.